These 14 T cell receptor beta chains were sequenced from one sample in a study of blood T cell repertoires in COVID-19. TCRdb keeps only in-frame clones here, not all; method: immunoSEQ multiplex PCR. The sample holds about 210,000 clones, around 82% seen once. The sequencing sample was made of peripheral blood. The receptors here all came from a man in his forties or fifties with active or convalescent COVID-19.

The chain has TRBV14 and TRBJ2-1; 9 bases fit TRBD2. Per the germline V gene, CDR1 is SGHDN and CDR2 is FVKESK. The CDR3 length is 15 residues. With V trimmed by 6 bases and J by 7 bases, 10 bases remained unmatched. CDR3 protein: CASRAPGLASNEQFF. The CDR3 DNA is TGTGCCAGCAGGGCACCGGGACTAGCTTCGAATGAGCAGTTCTTC.

For the CDR3, the DNA is TGTGCCAGCAGCTTAGTAGCGGGACAGGGGCGAGAAAAACTGTTTTTT. Protein: CASSLVAGQGREKLFF. This chain joins TRBV7-2 and TRBJ1-4; 10 nucleotides agree with TRBD1. J lost 8 bases, V lost 1 base, and 7 bases had no gene match. The CDR3 extends over 16 amino acids. Germline lookup yields CDR1 SGHTA and CDR2 FQGNSA. Full variable domain (outside the CDR3, taken from reference TRBV7-2 and TRBJ1-4): GAGVSQSPSNKVTEKGKDVELRCDPISGHTALYWYRQSLGQGLEFLIYFQGNSAPDKSGLPSDRFSAERTGGSVSTLTIQRTQQEDSAVYLCASSLVAGQGREKLFFGSGTQLSVL.

The chain is built from TRBV20-1 and TRBJ1-5; D is possibly TRBD1 (5 bases). Trimming left V 3 bases short and J 2 bases short, with 14 bases between. Germline loops: CDR1 DFQATT, CDR2 SNEGSKA (reference sequence). The CDR3 is 15 residues long. The CDR3 sequence is CSASGDWGGNQPQHF. The CDR3, as DNA: TGCAGTGCTAGTGGGGACTGGGGGGGCAATCAGCCCCAGCATTTT.

This chain uses TRBV5-1 with TRBJ1-6, with TRBD1 matching 7 bases. From germline, CDR1 is SGHRS and CDR2 YFSETQ. V lost 1 base and J lost 10; bases outside the gene matches: 14. The CDR3 is 17 amino acids. The CDR3 here is CASSLRPSTGAASPLHF. CDR3 in DNA: TGCGCCAGCAGCTTGAGACCGAGTACAGGGGCGGCGTCACCCCTCCACTTT. The complete variable domain, with remaining parts taken from reference TRBV5-1 and TRBJ1-6, reads KAGVTQTPRYLIKTRGQQVTLSCSPISGHRSVSWYQQTPGQGLQFLFEYFSETQRNKGNFPGRFSGRQFSNSRSEMNVSTLELGDSALYLCASSLRPSTGAASPLHFGNGTRLTVT.

The DNA for the CDR3 is TGTGCCTGGCAGGGGGCCTACTACGAGCAGTACTTC. It yields the protein CAWQGAYYEQYF. The chain employs TRBV30 and TRBJ2-7, with 8 bases that match TRBD1. Germline assignment: CDR1 GTSNPN and CDR2 SVGIG (reference sequence). This CDR3 has 12 amino acids. Germline trimming cut 5 bases from V and 3 bases from J; bases unmatched to any gene: 3. The full variable domain, completed using reference TRBV30 and TRBJ2-7, is SQTIHQWPATLVQPVGSPLSLECTVEGTSNPNLYWYRQAAGRGLQLLFYSVGIGQISSEVPQNLSASRPQDRQFILSSKKLLLSDSGFYLCAWQGAYYEQYFGPGTRLTVT.

The J gene is TRBJ1-3, the V gene TRBV9; D perhaps matches TRBD1 (5 bases). The V gene's germline CDR1 is SGDLS and CDR2 YYNGEE. V lost 3 bases and J lost 0, with 19 bases in between. The CDR3 is 18 amino acids. In DNA form, the CDR3 reads TGTGCCAGCAGCGAGAGTCCGTGGGGGGTTGGCTCTGGAAACACCATATATTTT. Translated: CASSESPWGVGSGNTIYF.

This chain links TRBV12-3 or TRBV12-4 with TRBJ1-1; D is perhaps TRBD1 (5 bases). Between the trimmed V and J ends, which lost 7 bases and 7 bases, there was a span of 16 bases. The CDR3 has 13 amino acids. CDR3 DNA sequence: TGTGCCAGCATACCGACAGTTGGTGTTGAAGCTTTCTTT. Amino acids: CASIPTVGVEAFF.

The genes are TRBV28 and TRBJ2-2; 14 bases match TRBD2. The germline gives CDR1 MDHEN, CDR2 SYDVKM. The CDR3 runs to 17 residues. Trimming at V came to 6 bases and at J to 5 bases, leaving 8 bases not matched to a gene. CDR3 in DNA: TGTGCCAGCAGCTGGACTAGCGGGAGGAGGGGGACCGGGGAGCTGTTTTTT. Translating gives CASSWTSGRRGTGELFF.

The count of this clone is one. CDR3 region: CASSLKTGGHSPLHF. CDR3 nucleotides: TGTGCCAGCAGCCTAAAAACAGGGGGGCATTCACCCCTCCACTTT. J is TRBJ1-6 and V is TRBV11-2, with 8 bases that match TRBD1. Germline V gene data show CDR1 as SGHAT and CDR2 as FQNNGV. The CDR3 length is 15 residues. Trimming removed 5 bases from V and 8 bases from J; junction bases left unmatched: 8.

This chain connects TRBV18 to TRBJ1-5; unclear D gene. Germline CDR1 KGHSH, CDR2 LQKENI. The V and J ends lost 2 bases and 7 bases respectively, with 12 bases between them. CDR3 length: 14 amino acids. CDR3 DNA: TGTGCCAGCTCACCAAAAGAGGGCAGCCAGCCCCAGCATTTT. Amino acid sequence: CASSPKEGSQPQHF.

The V call is TRBV6-2 or TRBV6-3, the J call TRBJ2-4; 7 positions agree with TRBD1. This CDR3 contains 14 residues. Losses at the gene ends were 2 bases for V and 4 bases for J; bases not matched to a gene: 2. Looked up from germline, CDR1 is MNHEY and CDR2 is SVGEGT. The CDR3 DNA reads as TGTGCCAGCAGTTACGACAGGGTGAAAAACATTCAGTACTTC. Encoded protein: CASSYDRVKNIQYF.

CDR3 coding DNA: TGTGCCAGCAGCGTAGACGCCCGGACAGCATACAATGAGCAGTTCTTC. Translation gives CASSVDARTAYNEQFF. The V call is TRBV9, the J call TRBJ2-1; D possibly corresponds to TRBD1 (6 bases). This CDR3 contains 16 residues. The germline V gene encodes CDR1 SGDLS and CDR2 YYNGEE. The V end lost 0 bases, the J end lost 4 bases, and 14 bases lay between the germline ends.

The CDR3 protein is CASSQGTGGTQPQHF. In DNA form, the CDR3 reads TGCGCCAGCAGCCAAGGGACAGGGGGCACTCAGCCCCAGCATTTT. V is TRBV4-1 and J is TRBJ1-5, with 11 positions matching TRBD1. V shed 1 base and J 6 bases; nucleotides not matched to a gene: 2. This CDR3 is built from 15 residues. Germline CDR1 is MGHRA and CDR2 is YSYEKL.

The chain carries TRBV15 and TRBJ1-5, with D perhaps TRBD1 (5 bases). Germline V lookup: CDR1 LNHNV, CDR2 YYDKDF (reference sequence). This CDR3 region has 16 residues. Trimming removed 10 bases from V and 0 bases from J, with 19 bases in between. The CDR3: CAIPNTRGNSNQPQHF. CDR3 DNA sequence: TGTGCCATCCCCAACACGCGGGGCAATAGCAATCAGCCCCAGCATTTT.